Each of the 14 T cell receptor beta chains below was sequenced from the same sample in a study of cytomegalovirus exposure and HLA in healthy donors. Use of 60 Vbeta and 13 Jbeta primers characterized the PCR. Assay used: immunoSEQ multiplex PCR; TCRdb lists only in-frame clones, some missing. The repertoire holds about 190,000 clones, roughly four fifths seen once, with about 3.1% in the top ten. Input material: PBMCs. All receptors derive from a young woman in good health and CMV-seropositive.

This clone has more than one count but fewer than ten. V gene TRBV28 combines with J gene TRBJ1-3, with D unclear. Looked up from germline, CDR1 is MDHEN and CDR2 is SYDVKM. The CDR3 totals 16 residues. V dropped 5 bases and J dropped 0 bases, with 14 bases sitting between them. CDR3 in amino acids: CASSRAPLDSGNTIYF. The CDR3 nucleotides are TGTGCCAGCAGTCGGGCCCCACTAGACTCTGGAAACACCATATATTTT.

The chain employs TRBV7-2 and TRBJ2-7; 11 bases are shared with TRBD2. J was trimmed by 4 bases and V by 4 bases; bases with no gene match: 9. Germline-derived CDR1 and CDR2 are SGHTA and FQGNSA. The CDR3 loop spans 16 amino acids. The DNA for the CDR3 is TGTGCCAGCAGCTCGCGGTCTAGCGGGGGGAGATACGAGCAGTACTTC. Translated, it gives CASSSRSSGGRYEQYF.

This chain links TRBV28 with TRBJ2-7; D might be TRBD2 (6 bases). The CDR3 is 14 amino acids. V lost 3 bases and J lost 0, with 9 bases in between. Germline lookup yields CDR1 MDHEN and CDR2 SYDVKM. CDR3 nucleotide sequence: TGTGCCAGCAGTTTTCCGGGGGTCTCCTACGAGCAGTACTTC. The encoded protein is CASSFPGVSYEQYF.

The chain couples TRBV28 to TRBJ1-2, with D possibly TRBD1 on 6 matching bases. Trimming took 4 bases from V and 3 from J, leaving 18 bases between them. CDR3 length: 16 amino acids. Per the germline V gene, CDR1 is MDHEN and CDR2 is SYDVKM. The CDR3 region is CASSWIEQGGDYGYTF. In DNA form, the CDR3 reads TGTGCCAGCAGTTGGATTGAACAGGGTGGGGACTATGGCTACACCTTC.

This clone was recorded a few times. The chain couples TRBV6-4 to TRBJ2-6; D is uncertain. Germline CDR1 and CDR2: MRHNA and SNTAGT. The CDR3 consists of 16 residues. V was cut by 2 bases and J by 0 bases, with 8 bases left in between. CDR3 in amino acids: CASSDTESSGANVLTF. The CDR3 coding sequence is TGTGCCAGCAGTGACACCGAGAGCTCTGGGGCCAACGTCCTGACTTTC.

The chain links TRBV28 to TRBJ1-1, with D possibly being TRBD1 (5 bases). Deletions cut 8 bases from V and 7 bases from J, with 14 bases between. CDR1 is MDHEN and CDR2 is SYDVKM in the germline V gene. The length of the CDR3 is 12 residues. The CDR3 region has the DNA TGTGCCAGCGGAGGAGGGGCTTTTGAAGCTTTCTTT. Translating it yields CASGGGAFEAFF.

The genes are TRBV28 and TRBJ2-7; TRBD2 matches at 15 bases. The V gene end was trimmed by 6 bases and the J gene end by 5 bases; junction bases not matched to a gene: 5. The germline V gene encodes CDR1 MDHEN and CDR2 SYDVKM. This CDR3 comprises 15 residues. The CDR3 reads CASRPGLAGGHEQYF. The CDR3 DNA follows: TGTGCCAGCAGGCCGGGACTAGCGGGAGGACACGAGCAGTACTTC. Full variable domain (outside the CDR3, taken from reference TRBV28 and TRBJ2-7): DVKVTQSSRYLVKRTGEKVFLECVQDMDHENMFWYRQDPGLGLRLIYFSYDVKMKEKGDIPEGYSVSREKKERFSLILESASTNQTSMYLCASRPGLAGGHEQYFGPGTRLTVT.

This rearrangement joins TRBV28 to TRBJ2-2; the match to TRBD1 covers 9 bases. Germline CDR1 and CDR2: MDHEN and SYDVKM. The CDR3 length is 15 residues. The V gene end was trimmed by 2 bases and the J gene end by 5 bases; junction bases not matched to a gene: 3. The CDR3 bases are TGTGCCAGCAGTTTAACAGGGGGCTGGACCGGGGAGCTGTTTTTT. It codes for CASSLTGGWTGELFF.

V is TRBV6-4 and J is TRBJ2-6, with D possibly matching TRBD1 (5 bases). Germline V gives CDR1 MRHNA, CDR2 SNTAGT. The V end lost 5 bases, the J end lost 4 bases, and 12 bases lay between the germline ends. The CDR3 totals 15 residues. The chain's CDR3 is CASSQGITGANVLTF. The CDR3 DNA is TGTGCCAGCAGTCAGGGAATAACCGGGGCCAACGTCCTGACTTTC.

V usage is TRBV27 and J usage is TRBJ2-1; D gene uncertain. CDR3 length: 15 residues. V was trimmed by 7 bases and J by 10 bases, leaving 23 bases between them. Germline assignment: CDR1 MNHEY and CDR2 SMNVEV (reference sequence). CDR3 sequence: CASNPLVRRGMEQFF. The CDR3 DNA reads as TGTGCCAGCAACCCGTTAGTACGTCGCGGCATGGAGCAGTTCTTC.

Here the CDR3 DNA reads TGTGCCAGCAGACGGCAAGAGACCCAGTACTTC. Translated, it gives CASRRQETQYF. The rearrangement links TRBV28 to TRBJ2-5; no clear D gene. The germline gives CDR1 MDHEN, CDR2 SYDVKM. The CDR3 loop spans 11 amino acids. Between the trimmed V and J ends, which lost 6 bases and 2 bases, there was a span of 4 bases.

The chain is built from TRBV19 and TRBJ2-5; possible D gene TRBD1, 5 bases. Germline CDR1 and CDR2: LNHDA and SQIVND (reference sequence). Trimming took off 5 bases at V and 2 bases at J, with 15 bases between the two ends. This CDR3 spans 15 amino acids. CDR3 DNA: TGTGCCAGTAGTTCTTCGGACACGCTACAAGAGACCCAGTACTTC. Translation gives CASSSSDTLQETQYF.

The chain couples TRBV6-1 to TRBJ2-3, with 7 bases fitting TRBD2. Trimming cost V 2 bases and J 4 bases; bases outside gene matches: 9. The CDR3 loop spans 16 amino acids. Germline loops: CDR1 MNHNS, CDR2 SASEGT. This chain's CDR3 is CASSEYGGRASDTQYF. DNA for the CDR3: TGTGCCAGCAGTGAATACGGTGGGAGGGCCTCAGATACGCAGTATTTT.

V and J are TRBV11-2 and TRBJ2-7, with unresolved D. Trimming pared 5 bases from V and 6 bases from J, leaving 11 bases between. The CDR3 length is 12 residues. CDR1 SGHAT and CDR2 FQNNGV come from the germline V gene. In DNA, the CDR3 is TGTGCCAGCAGCGAAGACTCGGCCGAGCAGTACTTC. Translated, it gives CASSEDSAEQYF.